The 27 T cell receptor beta chains below come from one sample, sequenced in a study of beta chain features in type 1 diabetes. Every isolated RNA sample was fully reverse transcribed, so sequencing captured expressed TCRB transcripts. Using immunoSEQ multiplex PCR, the repertoire was profiled, and TCRdb retains in-frame clones only, with some absent. The top ten clones hold approximately 1% of a sample with under 350,000 clones, roughly 8% of them seen once. Sequencing input: central memory CD4+ T cells from blood. The receptors were gathered from a young woman in good health.

This clone was detected many times. This chain links TRBV14 with TRBJ2-5, with D possibly being TRBD2 (6 bases). The CDR3 consists of 14 residues. Per germline, CDR1 SGHDN and CDR2 FVKESK. V dropped 4 bases and J dropped 4 bases, with 13 bases sitting between them. The CDR3 sequence is CASSPYGAGETQYF. The CDR3 region has the DNA TGTGCCAGCAGCCCCTACGGAGCGGGAGAGACCCAGTACTTC.

The table lists this clone with a few counts. The chain combines TRBV2 with TRBJ2-7; possible D gene TRBD2, 5 bases. Trimming shortened V by 10 bases and J by 4 bases, and 11 bases separated the two germline ends. Germline V CDR1 and CDR2: SNHLY, FYNNEI. The CDR3 covers 11 residues. CDR3: CAKLDAYEQYF. DNA of the CDR3: TGTGCCAAACTAGACGCGTACGAGCAGTACTTC.

The rearrangement uses TRBV9 and TRBJ1-2, with D unclear. This CDR3 region has 14 residues. CDR1 is SGDLS and CDR2 is YYNGEE in the germline V gene. Trimming stripped 0 bases from V and 2 bases from J, with 8 bases between. CDR3 sequence: CASSVGPVNYGYTF. CDR3 DNA sequence: TGTGCCAGCAGCGTAGGGCCAGTAAACTATGGCTACACCTTC.

This clone appeared a few times. This chain uses TRBV7-3 with TRBJ2-3; D gene uncertain. The germline V gene has CDR1 SGHTA and CDR2 FQGTGA. CDR3 length: 15 amino acids. Trimming shortened V by 1 base and J by 4 bases, and 12 bases separated the two germline ends. This chain's CDR3 is CASSLSSLVADTQYF. The CDR3 DNA reads TGTGCCAGCAGCTTAAGTTCGCTAGTTGCAGATACGCAGTATTTT.

The V call is TRBV28, the J call TRBJ1-1; no definite D call. V lost 4 bases, J lost 10 bases, and 13 bases lay in between. Germline CDR1 and CDR2: MDHEN and SYDVKM. This CDR3 is 12 amino acids long. CDR3 DNA: TGTGCCAGCAGTTCCCACCCTTTGGGAGCTTTCTTT. The encoded protein is CASSSHPLGAFF.

The sample holds a few counts of this clone. The chain links TRBV6-1 to TRBJ2-7; a possible D gene is TRBD2 (5 bases). Germline V gives CDR1 MNHNS, CDR2 SASEGT. The CDR3 contains 14 residues. V dropped 7 bases and J dropped 0 bases, with 13 bases sitting between them. The CDR3 here is CASTGLDDSYEQYV. The DNA of the CDR3 is TGTGCCAGCACCGGACTGGACGACTCCTACGAGCAGTACGTC.

This clone came up a few times. The CDR3 DNA sequence: TGTGCCAGCACGCGGCAGAGCACCGGGGAGCTGTTTTTT. Protein sequence: CASTRQSTGELFF. The chain has TRBV2 and TRBJ2-2; D is undetermined. The CDR3 covers 13 residues. Per the germline V gene, CDR1 is SNHLY and CDR2 is FYNNEI. Trimming shortened V by 7 bases and J by 4 bases, and 10 bases separated the two germline ends.

This clone was seen a few times. This chain uses TRBV7-2 with TRBJ2-2; perhaps TRBD2 as D (5 bases). Germline assignment: CDR1 SGHTA and CDR2 FQGNSA. The V and J ends lost 5 bases and 4 bases respectively, with 14 bases between them. This CDR3 has 15 amino acids. In nucleotides, the CDR3 is TGTGCCAGCAGCCCCATCTTGGGGAGCACCGGGGAGCTGTTTTTT. This encodes CASSPILGSTGELFF.

This clone was counted a few times. The chain recombines TRBV18 with TRBJ2-2; TRBD2 might be the D (5 bases). The ends were cut back, 5 bases at V and 4 bases at J, with 17 bases in the middle. The CDR3 extends over 16 amino acids. CDR1 and CDR2 from the germline V gene are KGHSH and LQKENI. The CDR3 coding sequence is TGTGCCAGCTCATCCTACGCAGGAGGAGGCACCGGGGAGCTGTTTTTT. Its translation: CASSSYAGGGTGELFF.

This clone occurred a few times. Different DNA sequences within this sample yield the same CDR3. This chain connects TRBV29-1 to TRBJ1-1, with D maybe TRBD1 (6 bases). Germline V lookup: CDR1 SQVTM, CDR2 ANQGSEA. Trimming removed 4 bases from V and 1 base from J, with 10 bases in between. The CDR3 totals 13 residues. CDR3 sequence (DNA): TGCAGCGTTGCCTTACAGGGGAACACTGAAGCTTTCTTT. Protein sequence: CSVALQGNTEAFF.

The V gene is TRBV9, the J gene TRBJ2-7; 9 nucleotides agree with TRBD2. Germline V gene sequence: CDR1 SGDLS, CDR2 YYNGEE. The CDR3 runs to 15 residues. J lost 3 bases, V lost 1 base, and 5 bases had no gene match. CDR3 coding DNA: TGTGCCAGCAGCGTATTGGATAGCGGGAGCTACGAGCAGTACTTC. Its translation is CASSVLDSGSYEQYF.

This clone appeared many times. J is TRBJ1-2 and V is TRBV5-4; 7 bases match TRBD1. CDR1 is SGHNT and CDR2 is YYREEE in the germline V gene (reference sequence). The CDR3 has 13 amino acids. V trimming: 4 bases; J trimming: 4 bases; junction bases outside the gene matches: 4. CDR3 region: CASSAGQPYGYTF. In DNA, the CDR3 is TGTGCCAGCAGCGCGGGACAGCCCTATGGCTACACCTTC.

As DNA, the CDR3 is TGTGCCAGCAGCTCCCGGACAGGGAGGGTCAATGAGCAGTTCTTC. Protein: CASSSRTGRVNEQFF. The rearrangement links TRBV5-4 to TRBJ2-1; D may be TRBD1 (8 bases). Germline-derived CDR1 and CDR2 are SGHNT and YYREEE (reference sequence). V lost 3 bases, J lost 6 bases, and 16 bases lay in between. There are 15 residues in the CDR3. Full variable domain (outside the CDR3, taken from reference TRBV5-4 and TRBJ2-1): ETGVTQSPTHLIKTRGQQVTLRCSSQSGHNTVSWYQQALGQGPQFIFQYYREEENGRGNFPPRFSGLQFPNYSSELNVNALELDDSALYLCASSSRTGRVNEQFFGPGTRLTVL.

This chain connects TRBV7-2 to TRBJ2-1; no clear D. CDR1 and CDR2 from the germline V gene are SGHTA and FQGNSA. The CDR3 length is 12 residues. Between the trimmed V and J ends, which lost 1 base and 15 bases, there was a span of 13 bases. The CDR3 DNA sequence: TGTGCCAGCAGCTTAGAAAGGTCTTCGAGGTTCTTC. This codes for CASSLERSSRFF.

Here the CDR3 DNA reads TGCGCCAGCAGCCAAGAGACTAGCAGAGAGACCCAGTACTTC. Translation gives CASSQETSRETQYF. The chain couples TRBV4-1 to TRBJ2-5; 7 positions agree with TRBD2. V was pared by 0 bases and J by 4 bases, with 2 bases of the junction left unmatched. The germline CDR1 and CDR2 sequences are MGHRA and YSYEKL. The CDR3 is made up of 14 amino acids.

The genes are TRBV4-2 and TRBJ1-6; D is perhaps TRBD1 (6 bases). V was trimmed by 2 bases and J by 10 bases, leaving 15 bases between them. This CDR3 is built from 15 residues. Germline-derived CDR1 and CDR2 are LGHNA and YNFKEQ. CDR3 in DNA: TGTGCCAGCAGCCAATGGCGGACAGTAAACTCACCCCTCCACTTT. Encoded protein: CASSQWRTVNSPLHF.

In its sample, this clone was seen many times. V gene TRBV4-2 combines with J gene TRBJ2-3; D not certain. The V and J ends lost 3 bases and 0 bases respectively, with 10 bases between them. The germline V gene encodes CDR1 LGHNA and CDR2 YNFKEQ. The CDR3 totals 15 residues. CDR3 loop: CASSQVLTSTDTQYF. As DNA, the CDR3 is TGTGCCAGCAGCCAGGTTCTTACTAGCACAGATACGCAGTATTTT.

This clone was seen a few times. Here the CDR3 reads CASSKVKGGPRDRGDQPQHF. In DNA, the CDR3 is TGTGCCAGCAGCAAAGTGAAAGGAGGCCCCCGGGACAGAGGAGACCAGCCCCAGCATTTT. V usage is TRBV21-1 and J usage is TRBJ1-5; the table's D call, TRBD1, has no DNA check behind it. TRBV21-1 corresponds to a pseudogene. The length of the CDR3 is 20 residues.

The CDR3, as DNA: TGTGCCATCAGTGAACGGGGGGGCAATCAGCCCCAGCATTTT. Amino acids: CAISERGGNQPQHF. The chain employs TRBV10-3 and TRBJ1-5; D may be TRBD1 (5 bases). The CDR3 is 14 residues long. Trimming removed 3 bases at V and 2 bases at J, with 8 bases between. Germline V gene lookup returns CDR1 ENHRY and CDR2 SYGVKD.

This clone was seen more than once but under ten times. The gene calls are TRBV9 and TRBJ2-1, with TRBD1 identical over 9 bases. After removal of 0 bases from V and 4 bases from J, the junction contained 17 bases not matched to a gene. This CDR3 is 20 amino acids long. Germline V gene sequence: CDR1 SGDLS, CDR2 YYNGEE. The DNA for the CDR3 is TGTGCCAGCAGCGTAGCTACTCCGGGACAGGGATACCGTTCGTACAATGAGCAGTTCTTC. It is translated as CASSVATPGQGYRSYNEQFF.

This clone has only a few counts. V gene TRBV29-1 combines with J gene TRBJ1-2; D gene unclear. The V and J ends lost 5 bases and 1 base respectively, with 11 bases between them. Germline V gene lookup returns CDR1 SQVTM and CDR2 ANQGSEA. This CDR3 has 13 residues. The CDR3 region is CSVPPMGNYGYTF. Written as DNA, the CDR3 is TGCAGCGTTCCCCCCATGGGTAACTATGGCTACACCTTC. Combining the CDR3 with reference TRBV29-1 and TRBJ1-2 gives the whole variable domain SAVISQKPSRDICQRGTSLTIQCQVDSQVTMMFWYRQQPGQSLTLIATANQGSEATYESGFVIDKFPISRPNLTFSTLTVSNMSPEDSSIYLCSVPPMGNYGYTFGSGTRLTVV.

This clone has at least ten counts. Here the CDR3 reads CASSSGRNTIYF. For the CDR3, the DNA is TGTGCCAGCAGTTCCGGGAGAAACACCATATATTTT. The chain links TRBV28 to TRBJ1-3, with unresolved D. The CDR3 contains 12 residues. Trimming stripped 4 bases from V and 5 bases from J, with 6 bases between. The germline V gene encodes CDR1 MDHEN and CDR2 SYDVKM.

The chain links TRBV5-1 to TRBJ2-7, with 7 nucleotides matching TRBD1. CDR1 SGHRS and CDR2 YFSETQ come from the germline V gene. V shed 3 bases, J shed 6 bases, and the junction held 6 bases outside the gene matches. The CDR3 has 13 residues. The CDR3 nucleotides are TGCGCCAGCAGCTGGAGCACAGGGGCCGAGCAGTACTTC. This sequence encodes CASSWSTGAEQYF.

V is TRBV30 and J is TRBJ2-2; no firm D call. Germline CDR1 GTSNPN, CDR2 SVGIG (reference sequence). The CDR3 is made up of 13 amino acids. V was pared by 2 bases and J by 4 bases, with 8 bases between. This CDR3 is CAWSQEITGELFF. The CDR3 DNA sequence: TGTGCCTGGAGTCAGGAAATCACCGGGGAGCTGTTTTTT.

Ten or more counts support this clone. The rearrangement joins TRBV11-1 to TRBJ2-7, with a tentative D call TRBD2 (6 bases). The germline gives CDR1 SGHAT, CDR2 FQDESV (reference sequence). Trimming stripped 4 bases from V and 5 bases from J, with 15 bases between. The CDR3 spans 14 residues. CDR3 loop: CASSSLGRSDEQYV. The CDR3 coding sequence is TGTGCCAGCAGCTCGCTGGGGAGGTCGGACGAGCAGTACGTC.

J is TRBJ2-3 and V is TRBV20-1; D is perhaps TRBD2 (5 bases). This CDR3 has 11 amino acids. Germline CDR1 reads DFQATT; CDR2 reads SNEGSKA (reference sequence). Trimming pared 5 bases from V and 9 bases from J, leaving 12 bases between. The CDR3 protein is CSAEDSGTQYF. For the CDR3, the DNA is TGCAGTGCTGAGGACTCGGGGACGCAGTATTTT.

This CDR3 reads CASSLRRAPYNEQFF. As DNA, the CDR3 is TGTGCCAGCAGCCTCAGGAGGGCCCCCTACAATGAGCAGTTCTTC. V is TRBV27 and J is TRBJ2-1, with D possibly TRBD2 on 6 matching bases. Trimming shortened V by 6 bases and J by 2 bases, and 14 bases separated the two germline ends. This CDR3 is built from 15 residues. CDR1 and CDR2 from the germline V gene are MNHEY and SMNVEV (reference sequence).